The 22 T cell receptor beta chains listed next were all sequenced from one sample in a study of T-cell reconstitution after alpha-beta-depleted transplantation in children. Molecular barcoding with unique molecular identifiers was used for the TCRbeta library. Each CDR3 protein is one row after TCRdb ran MiXCR on the PCR reads. The sample holds roughly 200,000 distinct CDR3 sequences, 13% to 15% seen once. The sample consisted of PBMCs from the stem cell graft donor, taken from the stem cell graft. These TCRs come from a human donor who donated a stem cell graft to a child with acute lymphoblastic leukemia.

This clonotype was counted many times. The genes are TRBV11-1 and TRBJ2-7; D is unresolved. Germline V CDR1 and CDR2: SGHAT, FQDESV (reference sequence). V shed 0 bases and J shed 2 bases, with 5 bases lying between them. The CDR3 length is 13 residues. The CDR3 nucleotides read TGTGCCAGCAGCTTAGCCCGGACCTACGAGCAGTACTTC. This translates into CASSLARTYEQYF.

This clonotype was counted at least ten times. This chain uses TRBV5-1 with TRBJ2-1, with TRBD2 identical over 10 bases. Germline CDR1 is SGHRS and CDR2 is YFSETQ. V was pared by 2 bases and J by 8 bases, with 13 bases of the junction left unmatched. The CDR3 has 17 amino acids. CDR3 residues: CASSLHPGLATSDEQFF. DNA of the CDR3: TGCGCCAGCAGCTTACACCCGGGACTAGCGACATCCGATGAGCAGTTCTTC.

This clonotype was recorded a few times. This sequence joins TRBV2 and TRBJ1-1; D remains ambiguous. This CDR3 spans 14 amino acids. V lost 4 bases and J 3 bases, leaving 12 bases between the germline ends. Germline values: CDR1 SNHLY, CDR2 FYNNEI. The CDR3 DNA sequence: TGTGCCAGCAGTGTTGGTCGGGAGGACACTGAAGCTTTCTTT. Protein sequence: CASSVGREDTEAFF.

Remarks on this clonotype: Since a much larger clone is just one base distant, this may be a read error. The rearrangement links TRBV20-1 to TRBJ2-1, with 10 bases matching TRBD2. Germline CDR1 DFQATT, CDR2 SNEGSKA (reference sequence). CDR3 size: 13 residues. Unmatched junction bases numbered 8, after V lost 6 bases and J lost 9 bases. The CDR3 spells CSAPSSGRGEQFF. The CDR3, as DNA: TGCAGTGCCCCGTCAAGCGGGAGGGGTGAGCAGTTCTTC.

This clonotype appeared a few times. This sequence joins TRBV29-1 and TRBJ2-7, with D hard to call. The CDR3 sequence is 14 residues long. Germline V gives CDR1 SQVTM, CDR2 ANQGSEA. V was trimmed by 4 bases and J by 7 bases, leaving 20 bases between them. The CDR3 DNA reads as TGCAGCGTTGGGGCTGACGGAGTTCTCTGGGAGCAGTACTTC. Its translation is CSVGADGVLWEQYF.

This chain uses TRBV30 with TRBJ2-7, with 8 bases fitting TRBD1. CDR3 length: 14 amino acids. The ends lost 3 bases at V and 5 bases at J; junction bases unmatched: 9. Germline V lookup: CDR1 GTSNPN, CDR2 SVGIG (reference sequence). CDR3 in amino acids: CAWSLDRVRDEQYF. In DNA form, the CDR3 reads TGTGCCTGGAGCCTGGACAGGGTACGGGACGAGCAGTACTTC.

This clonotype came up many times. The gene calls are TRBV7-8 and TRBJ2-4, with D perhaps TRBD2 (6 bases). This CDR3 spans 14 amino acids. CDR1 and CDR2 from the germline V gene are SGHVS and FQNEAQ. V was shortened by 8 bases and J by 1 base, with 12 bases between the two germline ends. CDR3 sequence (DNA): TGTGCCAGCGCACTTGGGGGGGCCAAAAACATTCAGTACTTC. This encodes CASALGGAKNIQYF.

The V gene is TRBV5-1, the J gene TRBJ2-1, with 10 bases identical to TRBD2. The CDR3 runs to 17 residues. Germline V gene data show CDR1 as SGHRS and CDR2 as YFSETQ. V gave up 4 bases and J gave up 9 bases; unmatched junction bases: 16. The CDR3 bases are TGCGCCAGCAGCACACGACTGGGGCTAGCGGGAGAAGGTGAGCAGTTCTTC. Protein sequence: CASSTRLGLAGEGEQFF.

V and J are TRBV19 and TRBJ2-3; 8 nucleotides line up with TRBD1. The length of the CDR3 is 16 residues. V lost 4 bases to trimming and J lost 0 bases; unmatched junction nucleotides: 6. CDR1 and CDR2 (germline): LNHDA, SQIVND (reference sequence). CDR3 loop: CASSRDRSYSTDTQYF. CDR3 DNA: TGTGCCAGTAGTAGGGACAGGTCCTACAGCACAGATACGCAGTATTTT.

This clonotype was picked up many times. This chain uses TRBV5-1 with TRBJ2-2; D possibly corresponds to TRBD2 (5 bases). CDR1 and CDR2 (germline): SGHRS, YFSETQ. V was shortened by 0 bases and J by 3 bases, with 9 bases between the two germline ends. The CDR3 is 15 amino acids. CDR3 in DNA: TGCGCCAGCAGCTTGGGGACTGTATACACCGGGGAGCTGTTTTTT. The encoded protein is CASSLGTVYTGELFF.

This clonotype was seen at least ten times. This chain's CDR3 is CASSPRLAGGPYNEQFF. DNA of the CDR3: TGTGCCAGCAGTCCTCGACTAGCGGGAGGCCCCTACAATGAGCAGTTCTTC. The rearrangement links TRBV12-3 or TRBV12-4 to TRBJ2-1; 13 bases fit TRBD2. CDR3 length equals 17 residues. Trimming at V came to 5 bases and at J to 2 bases, leaving 6 bases not matched to a gene.

This clonotype was recorded many times. The CDR3 region has the DNA TGTGCCAGCAGCTTAGATCGGGCTAGAATTAAACAGTTCTTC. This gives the protein CASSLDRARIKQFF. The chain is built from TRBV11-3 and TRBJ2-1, with D unresolved. CDR3 length: 14 residues. CDR1 and CDR2 (germline): SGHNT, YENEEA. The germline V and J ends were trimmed by 0 bases and 13 bases, with 16 bases remaining between them.

This clonotype was recorded many times. The chain has TRBV27 and TRBJ1-2, with 7 nucleotides matching TRBD1. The CDR3 covers 16 residues. The V segment lost 3 bases and the J segment 8 bases; nucleotides outside the gene matches: 15. CDR1 MNHEY and CDR2 SMNVEV come from the germline V gene (reference sequence). DNA of the CDR3: TGTGCCAGCAGTTTCCGGAACGACAGGGTAGGAGGGGGCTACACCTTC. Translation gives CASSFRNDRVGGGYTF.

This clonotype appeared a single time. V gene TRBV30 combines with J gene TRBJ2-1; TRBD2 is a possible D gene (8 bases). Germline V gene sequence: CDR1 GTSNPN, CDR2 SVGIG (reference sequence). CDR3 size: 15 residues. Trimming shortened V by 3 bases and J by 9 bases, and 21 bases separated the two germline ends. The CDR3 coding sequence is TGTGCCTGGAGCCCCTACGGGAGGGGGCAAGCTGAGCAGTTCTTC. Its translation: CAWSPYGRGQAEQFF.

This clonotype has a count of ten or more. This chain uses TRBV12-3 or TRBV12-4 with TRBJ2-1, with 7 bases aligning to TRBD2. This CDR3 is 16 amino acids long. The V and J ends lost 5 bases and 4 bases, in that order; junction bases with no gene match: 11. CDR3 residues: CASSRDQRDLYNEQFF. CDR3 sequence (DNA): TGTGCCAGCAGTCGGGACCAGCGGGACCTATACAATGAGCAGTTCTTC.

This clonotype was picked up many times. The CDR3, as DNA: TGCGCCAGCAGCTTGTTTCTAGGTGCACAAGCTTTCTTT. Residues: CASSLFLGAQAFF. V and J are TRBV5-1 and TRBJ1-1; D unresolved. Germline-derived CDR1 and CDR2 are SGHRS and YFSETQ. With 1 base removed from V and 9 bases from J, the gap between germline ends came to 13 bases. This CDR3 has 13 amino acids. Based on the CDR3 plus reference TRBV5-1 and TRBJ1-1, the full variable domain is KAGVTQTPRYLIKTRGQQVTLSCSPISGHRSVSWYQQTPGQGLQFLFEYFSETQRNKGNFPGRFSGRQFSNSRSEMNVSTLELGDSALYLCASSLFLGAQAFFGQGTRLTVV.

There are many counts of this clonotype. V gene TRBV3-1 combines with J gene TRBJ2-1, with D possibly matching TRBD1 (6 bases). V lost 3 bases to trimming and J lost 2 bases, with 11 bases between them. Germline V CDR1 and CDR2: LGHDT, YNNKEL (reference sequence). The CDR3 length is 15 residues. CDR3 protein: CASSQTGDTYNEQFF. CDR3 in DNA: TGTGCCAGCAGCCAGACAGGCGATACCTACAATGAGCAGTTCTTC.

This clonotype showed up just a few times. The chain employs TRBV20-1 and TRBJ2-2, with TRBD1 as a possible D gene (6 bases). Per germline, CDR1 DFQATT and CDR2 SNEGSKA (reference sequence). This CDR3 has 15 residues. The V gene lost 1 base and the J gene lost 5 bases, with 14 bases spanning the gap. CDR3 residues: CSARVSGARTGELFF. DNA of the CDR3: TGCAGTGCTAGAGTCTCAGGGGCGCGGACCGGGGAGCTGTTTTTT.

This clonotype has at least ten counts. The chain has TRBV4-1 and TRBJ2-3; 7 bases map to TRBD2. The V segment lost 0 bases and the J segment 5 bases; nucleotides outside the gene matches: 11. Per the germline V gene, CDR1 is MGHRA and CDR2 is YSYEKL. This CDR3 is built from 17 residues. The CDR3 DNA is TGCGCCAGCAGCCAAGAATCCGGGAGGTTTAGGGGAGATACGCAGTATTTT. Translating it yields CASSQESGRFRGDTQYF.

This clonotype was seen at least ten times. The V gene is TRBV5-1, the J gene TRBJ1-4; D uncertain. Germline CDR1 and CDR2: SGHRS and YFSETQ. Trimming left V 0 bases short and J 6 bases short, with 6 bases between. CDR3 length: 13 amino acids. The CDR3: CASSLEPDEKLFF. CDR3 nucleotide sequence: TGCGCCAGCAGCTTGGAGCCAGATGAAAAACTGTTTTTT.

Only a few counts were recorded for this clonotype. J is TRBJ2-3 and V is TRBV6-2 or TRBV6-3, with 7 bases that match TRBD1. V was pared by 5 bases and J by 4 bases, with 9 bases of the junction left unmatched. CDR1 MNHEY and CDR2 SVGEGT come from the germline V gene. This CDR3 is 15 amino acids long. CDR3: CASSARDRVSDTQYF. CDR3 nucleotides: TGTGCCAGCAGTGCCCGAGACAGGGTATCAGATACGCAGTATTTT.

In the case of this clonotype: Given a much more abundant clone one base away, this may be a read error. The V call is TRBV29-1, the J call TRBJ1-5; 7 positions agree with TRBD1. The V gene end was trimmed by 4 bases and the J gene end by 0 bases; junction bases not matched to a gene: 0. CDR3 length equals 13 residues. Per germline, CDR1 SQVTM and CDR2 ANQGSEA. The chain's CDR3 is CSVGTGSNQPQHF. The CDR3 nucleotides read TGCAGCGTTGGGACAGGTAGCAATCAGCCCCAGCATTTT.